The rows below give T cell receptor beta chains drawn from one sample of a study of blood T cell repertoires in COVID-19. This table comes from immunoSEQ multiplex PCR, and its TCRdb copy is limited to in-frame clones, with some not included. The sample has around 150,000 clones, 70% to 90% seen once; the top ten hold approximately 0.99%. Specimen: peripheral blood. The receptors were gathered from a man aged 40-49 years with acute or convalescent COVID-19. Each CDR3 is given with its conserved first and last residue. D genes are given only for firm matches.

J	V	D	CDR3	DNA
TRBJ2-3	TRBV5-4	NA	CASSLGTDPSTDTQYF	TGTGCCAGCAGCTTGGGGACAGACCCTAGCACAGATACGCAGTATTTT
TRBJ2-1	TRBV2	TRBD1	CASSESWTGEQFF	TGTGCCAGCAGTGAAAGTTGGACAGGAGAGCAGTTCTTC
TRBJ1-5	TRBV11-2	NA	CASSYGNNQPQHF	TGTGCCAGCAGCTACGGGAACAATCAGCCCCAGCATTTT
TRBJ2-7	TRBV4-1	TRBD1	CASSQGGQGNWYEQYF	TGCGCCAGCAGCCAGGGGGGACAGGGTAATTGGTACGAGCAGTACTTC
TRBJ1-2	TRBV19	TRBD1	CASSERDRGYNYGYTF	TGTGCCAGTAGTGAAAGGGACAGGGGCTACAACTATGGCTACACCTTC
TRBJ1-1	TRBV3-1/TRBV3-2	NA	CASSLVQGRTEAFF	TGTGCCAGCAGCCTCGTTCAGGGGCGCACTGAAGCTTTCTTT
TRBJ1-5	TRBV2	NA	CASRRFSNQPQHF	TGTGCCAGCAGACGGTTTAGCAATCAGCCCCAGCATTTT
TRBJ2-7	TRBV7-2	TRBD2	CASSPFGGNTREQYF	TGTGCCAGCAGCCCCTTCGGGGGGAATACACGGGAGCAGTACTTC
TRBJ1-1	TRBV28	NA	CASSFIRDTEAFF	TGTGCCAGCAGTTTTATCCGGGACACTGAAGCTTTCTTT
TRBJ2-7	TRBV3-1/TRBV3-2	TRBD1	CASGGTGVIEQYF	TGTGCCAGCGGGGGGACAGGGGTGATCGAGCAGTACTTC